This T cell receptor (beta chain) is drawn from a study of cytomegalovirus exposure and HLA in healthy donors. 13 Jbeta primers and 60 Vbeta primers were used for the PCR. This table comes from immunoSEQ multiplex PCR, and its TCRdb copy is limited to in-frame clones, with some not included. The sample consists of 79,000 or so clones, 60% to 75% of them appearing once. The receptor comes from a woman in her 40s in good health and CMV-seropositive. Sequenced material: PBMCs.

This CDR3 is CASSQEQSAQPQHF. In DNA form, the CDR3 reads TGCGCCAGCAGCCAAGAACAGTCTGCGCAGCCCCAGCATTTT. The chain links TRBV4-3 to TRBJ1-5, with D unclear. Trimming stripped 0 bases from V and 7 bases from J, with 10 bases between. The CDR3 contains 14 residues. The germline gives CDR1 LGHNA, CDR2 YSLEER.